This entry lists 16 T cell receptor beta chains sequenced from one sample in a study of CD8+ T cells in alopecia areata. cDNA reverse transcribed from extracted RNA served as the sequencing template. Here immunoSEQ multiplex PCR was the method, and the copy in TCRdb shows in-frame clones only, minus some. The sample carries 150,000 to 200,000 clones, roughly 60% recorded once. Documented treatment: oral pan-JAK inhibitor, 5-10 mg twice daily. The source material was CD4+ T cells sorted from blood, sampled at week 24, from a patient treated with tofacitinib. The receptors come from a human donor with alopecia areata.

This clone turned up a few times. The CDR3 DNA reads TGTGCCAGCAGCGTAGGGGGCCCCAGCTCCTACGAGCAGTACTTC. Encoded protein: CASSVGGPSSYEQYF. The gene calls are TRBV9 and TRBJ2-7, with a weak D call TRBD1 (5 bases). The CDR3 is 15 amino acids. The germline V gene encodes CDR1 SGDLS and CDR2 YYNGEE. The V and J ends lost 0 bases and 0 bases respectively, with 10 bases between them.

This chain connects TRBV6-1 to TRBJ1-5, with no clear D. Germline values: CDR1 MNHNS, CDR2 SASEGT. The CDR3 covers 13 residues. The V gene lost 6 bases and the J gene lost 0 bases, with 6 bases spanning the gap. The CDR3 coding sequence is TGTGCCAGCAGAGAAAATAGCAATCAGCCCCAGCATTTT. Its translation: CASRENSNQPQHF.

The chain employs TRBV13 and TRBJ2-7; the D gene is possibly TRBD1 (5 bases). Trimming left V 2 bases short and J 0 bases short, with 11 bases between. Germline CDR1 reads PRHDT; CDR2 reads FYEKMQ (reference sequence). CDR3 length: 15 residues. The DNA for the CDR3 is TGTGCCAGCAGCTTAAGACAGAAAAGCTCCTACGAGCAGTACTTC. This codes for CASSLRQKSSYEQYF.

The genes are TRBV4-3 and TRBJ1-6; D may be TRBD1 (6 bases). V lost 0 bases, J lost 7 bases, and 10 bases lay in between. Germline-derived CDR1 and CDR2 are LGHNA and YSLEER. This CDR3 has 15 residues. CDR3 nucleotide sequence: TGCGCCAGCAGCCAAGATAACAGGGAGAATTCACCCCTCCACTTT. It is translated as CASSQDNRENSPLHF.

This clone turned up a few times. J is TRBJ2-1 and V is TRBV5-5, with D hard to call. Trimming stripped 2 bases from V and 9 bases from J, with 21 bases between. The CDR3 has 16 amino acids. The germline CDR1 and CDR2 sequences are SGHKS and YYEKEE (reference sequence). For the CDR3, the DNA is TGTGCCAGCAGCTTAGAGGTACAGCGTGGGGTGAGTGAGCAGTTCTTC. Translating it yields CASSLEVQRGVSEQFF.

This clone has just a few counts. The rearrangement links TRBV18 to TRBJ2-1, with D possibly matching TRBD1 (5 bases). There are 12 residues in the CDR3. Germline CDR1 KGHSH, CDR2 LQKENI. Trimming took 3 bases from V and 6 from J, leaving 6 bases between them. The CDR3 sequence is CASSPQGNEQFF. The CDR3 nucleotides are TGTGCCAGCTCACCCCAGGGCAATGAGCAGTTCTTC.

The chain carries TRBV5-6 and TRBJ1-5; D gene unclear. V was cut by 3 bases and J by 4 bases, with 11 bases left in between. This CDR3 contains 14 residues. CDR1 and CDR2 (germline): SGHDT, YYEEEE. Written as DNA, the CDR3 is TGTGCCAGCAGCTACCGTTCGGGGAATCAGCCCCAGCATTTT. It encodes CASSYRSGNQPQHF. Full variable domain (rest looked up from reference TRBV5-6 and TRBJ1-5): DAGVTQSPTHLIKTRGQQVTLRCSPKSGHDTVSWYQQALGQGPQFIFQYYEEEERQRGNFPDRFSGHQFPNYSSELNVNALLLGDSALYLCASSYRSGNQPQHFGDGTRLSIL.

V is TRBV29-1 and J is TRBJ2-7, with 7 bases that match TRBD1. The CDR3 has 12 residues. With V trimmed by 4 bases and J by 5 bases, 5 bases remained unmatched. Per germline, CDR1 SQVTM and CDR2 ANQGSEA. Here the CDR3 DNA reads TGCAGCGTTGCCAGGGGGAAGGACGAGCAGTACTTC. Encoded protein: CSVARGKDEQYF.

V gene TRBV11-2 combines with J gene TRBJ1-2; TRBD1 matches 9 bases. Germline-derived CDR1 and CDR2 are SGHAT and FQNNGV. CDR3 length equals 12 residues. Germline trimming cut 5 bases from V and 8 bases from J; bases unmatched to any gene: 3. The DNA of the CDR3 is TGTGCCAGCAGCATCGACAGGGGGGGCTACACCTTC. Translating it yields CASSIDRGGYTF.

V and J are TRBV4-3 and TRBJ2-2; D may be TRBD2 (5 bases). The CDR3 length is 14 residues. V lost 6 bases, J lost 6 bases, and 14 bases lay in between. Germline V CDR1 and CDR2: LGHNA, YSLEER. For the CDR3, the DNA is TGCGCCAGCAGTCCGACGCCGAGGGCCGGGGAGCTGTTTTTT. Translating gives CASSPTPRAGELFF.

The chain combines TRBV5-4 with TRBJ2-7; D is uncertain. The CDR3 contains 14 residues. Germline CDR1 and CDR2: SGHNT and YYREEE (reference sequence). V lost 0 bases and J 2 bases, leaving 9 bases between the germline ends. The CDR3 bases are TGTGCCAGCAGCTTGGACTCGTCTACCTACGAGCAGTACTTC. Translation gives CASSLDSSTYEQYF.

This chain links TRBV5-1 with TRBJ2-3; D is perhaps TRBD1 (6 bases). V lost 0 bases, J lost 6 bases, and 17 bases lay in between. The CDR3 loop spans 16 amino acids. Germline-derived CDR1 and CDR2 are SGHRS and YFSETQ. The CDR3 reads CASSLDRALNSDTQYF. For the CDR3, the DNA is TGCGCCAGCAGCTTGGACAGGGCCCTCAATTCTGATACGCAGTATTTT.

This chain links TRBV29-1 with TRBJ2-2; D may be TRBD1 or TRBD2 (5 bases each). Deletions cut 3 bases from V and 4 bases from J, with 12 bases between. CDR3 length equals 14 residues. Germline lookup yields CDR1 SQVTM and CDR2 ANQGSEA. The CDR3 nucleotides read TGCAGCGTTGATGGGGGAACGGGCACCGGGGAGCTGTTTTTT. It specifies CSVDGGTGTGELFF.

This clone showed up just once. Here the CDR3 reads CASSQEGRETQYF. The CDR3 nucleotides are TGTGCCAGCAGCCAAGAAGGGAGAGAGACCCAGTACTTC. This chain uses TRBV14 with TRBJ2-5; D perhaps matches TRBD2 (5 bases). Germline V gives CDR1 SGHDN, CDR2 FVKESK. Trimming removed 0 bases from V and 4 bases from J, with 6 bases in between. The length of the CDR3 is 13 residues.

The V and J genes are TRBV30 and TRBJ2-1, with 7 bases aligning to TRBD1. Per the germline V gene, CDR1 is GTSNPN and CDR2 is SVGIG (reference sequence). The CDR3 is 14 amino acids. V lost 3 bases, J lost 7 bases, and 9 bases stayed unmatched. This chain's CDR3 is CAWSPSLTGNEQFF. The CDR3 DNA sequence: TGTGCCTGGAGCCCCTCCCTGACAGGGAATGAGCAGTTCTTC.

This clone has a handful of counts. This chain uses TRBV29-1 with TRBJ2-7; D is possibly TRBD2 (6 bases). This CDR3 spans 12 amino acids. The V end was cut by 4 bases, the J end by 7 bases, with 14 bases between. Germline V lookup: CDR1 SQVTM, CDR2 ANQGSEA. The DNA of the CDR3 is TGCAGCGTTGGTAGGAGGGTTGGTGAGCAGTACTTC. Translating it yields CSVGRRVGEQYF.